The sample holds many counts of the clone carrying this T cell receptor (beta chain). The data stem from a study of regulatory T cells in long-lasting Graves disease. Time point meaning: persistent/refractory GD, antithyroid drugs over 5 years with positive TRAb. The TCR library used RNA extracted from PBMCs. Clinicians diagnosed Graves' disease using American Thyroid Association guidelines. The CDR3 length is 13 residues. Trimming removed 6 bases from V and 3 bases from J; junction bases left unmatched: 3. CDR1 is SNHLY, CDR2 FYNNEI, per germline. Arm-PCR of CDR3 regions and iRepertoire HTBI primers were the basis on which TCR beta libraries were built. TCRdb re-called the multiplex PCR reads with MiXCR, one entry per CDR3 protein. Of roughly 400,000 distinct CDR3 sequences detected, less than 25% appear once; the ten largest clones hold about a fifth.

The TCR originated in a female donor with Graves disease. The chain uses TRBV2 and TRBJ1-1, with TRBD1 matching over 8 bases. The sample was peripheral blood mononuclear cells (PBMCs), taken when the disease was refractory, from a patient treated with antithyroid drugs. Here the CDR3 reads CASRGTGDTEAFF. Written as DNA, the CDR3 is TGTGCCAGCAGGGGGACAGGTGACACTGAAGCTTTCTTT.